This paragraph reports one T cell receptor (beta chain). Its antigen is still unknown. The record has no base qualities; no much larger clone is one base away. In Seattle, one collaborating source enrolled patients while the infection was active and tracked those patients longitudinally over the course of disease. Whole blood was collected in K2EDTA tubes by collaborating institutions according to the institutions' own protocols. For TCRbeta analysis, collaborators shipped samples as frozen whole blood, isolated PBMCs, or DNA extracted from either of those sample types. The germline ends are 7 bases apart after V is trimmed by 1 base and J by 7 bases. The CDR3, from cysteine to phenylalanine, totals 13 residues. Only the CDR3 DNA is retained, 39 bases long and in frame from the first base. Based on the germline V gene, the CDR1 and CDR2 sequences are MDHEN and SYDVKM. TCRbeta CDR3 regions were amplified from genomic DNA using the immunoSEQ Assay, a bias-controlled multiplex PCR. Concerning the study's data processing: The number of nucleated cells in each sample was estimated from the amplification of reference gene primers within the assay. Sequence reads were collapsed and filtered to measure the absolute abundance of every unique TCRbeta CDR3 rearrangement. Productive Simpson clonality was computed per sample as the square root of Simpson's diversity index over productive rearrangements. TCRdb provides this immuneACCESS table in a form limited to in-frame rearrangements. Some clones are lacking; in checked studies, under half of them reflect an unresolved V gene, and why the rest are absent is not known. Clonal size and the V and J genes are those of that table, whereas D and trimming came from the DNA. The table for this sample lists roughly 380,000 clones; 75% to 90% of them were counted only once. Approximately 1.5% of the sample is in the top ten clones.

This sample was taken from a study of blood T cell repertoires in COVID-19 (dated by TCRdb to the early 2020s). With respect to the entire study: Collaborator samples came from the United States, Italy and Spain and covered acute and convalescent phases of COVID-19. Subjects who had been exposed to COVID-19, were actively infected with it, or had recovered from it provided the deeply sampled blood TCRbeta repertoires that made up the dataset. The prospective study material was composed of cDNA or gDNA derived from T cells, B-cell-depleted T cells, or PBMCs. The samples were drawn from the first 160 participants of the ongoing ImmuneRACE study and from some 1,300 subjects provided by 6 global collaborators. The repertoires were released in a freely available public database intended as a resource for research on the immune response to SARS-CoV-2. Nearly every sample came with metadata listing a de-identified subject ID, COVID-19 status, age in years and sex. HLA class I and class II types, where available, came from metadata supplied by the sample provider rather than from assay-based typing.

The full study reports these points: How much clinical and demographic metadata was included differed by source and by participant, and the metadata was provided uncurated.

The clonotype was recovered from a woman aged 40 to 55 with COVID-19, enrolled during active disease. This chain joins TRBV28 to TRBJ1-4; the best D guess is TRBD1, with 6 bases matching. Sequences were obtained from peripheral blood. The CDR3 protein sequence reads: CASSLLGGEKLFF. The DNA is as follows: TGTGCCAGCAGTTTATTAGGGGGTGAAAAACTGTTTTTT.